Listed below are T cell receptor beta chains from one sample, sequenced in a study of blood T cell repertoires in COVID-19. Repertoires were generated with immunoSEQ multiplex PCR, while TCRdb's copy carries only in-frame clones and drops some. Counted here are fewer than 200,000 clones, roughly 80% occurring once; the ten biggest clones make up less than 9.5%. The sequenced sample consisted of peripheral blood. These TCRs come from a man aged 55 to 70 with acute or convalescent COVID-19. The CDR3 runs from the conserved cysteine through the conserved F or W.

>TRBV3-1/TRBV3-2|TRBJ2-7
CASSQGWAGLAYEQYF
>TRBV5-1|TRBJ2-5
CASSYRGGETQYF
>TRBV25-1|TRBJ1-1
CASSDWPEGGDRTEAFF
>TRBV19|TRBJ2-3
CASSPTSGDTDTQYF
>TRBV7-3|TRBJ2-1
CASSPSGTSGGGAIYNEQFF
>TRBV29-1|TRBJ2-2
CSCRGTGELFF
>TRBV4-1|TRBJ1-2
CASSPEPGQATGYTF
>TRBV29-1|TRBJ1-1
CSTSQWSNTEAFF
>TRBV7-9|TRBJ1-1
CASSLDSTETEAFF
>TRBV18|TRBJ1-1
CASATSQMNTEAFF
>TRBV6-2/TRBV6-3|TRBJ1-1
CASSYSAGNTEAFF
>TRBV6-1|TRBJ2-7
CASSESGTITYEQYF
>TRBV3-1/TRBV3-2|TRBJ1-3
CASKRSGSTGNTIYF
>TRBV5-4|TRBJ2-5
CASSFKTGRETQYF
>TRBV13|TRBJ1-4
CASSSGGGLNEKLFF
>TRBV5-1|TRBJ2-3
CASRPGQGGVDTQYF
>TRBV7-3|TRBJ2-3
CASSAGVGASTDTQYF
>TRBV28|TRBJ2-7
CASSLWGTSYEQYF
>TRBV3-1/TRBV3-2|TRBJ2-3
CASSQARTGLGTDTQYF
>TRBV12-3/TRBV12-4|TRBJ1-3
CASNRYSGNTIYF
>TRBV27|TRBJ2-3
CASRHWTGGDTQYF
>TRBV7-9|TRBJ1-1
CASSSKGQGDEAFF
>TRBV24-1|TRBJ2-5
CATSDGLVSYF
>TRBV7-2|TRBJ2-1
CASSLDRAGAEQFF
>TRBV5-1|TRBJ2-1
CASSLDPGGVYNEQFF
>TRBV11-3|TRBJ2-1
CASSLAGQDNEQFF
>TRBV25-1|TRBJ2-3
CASSEFLTESTDTQYF
>TRBV12-3/TRBV12-4|TRBJ1-1
CASRGQADTEAFF
>TRBV4-3|TRBJ2-7
CASSQDSGGAYEQYF
>TRBV6-6|TRBJ1-6
CASSRSGGFSYNSPLHF
>TRBV30|TRBJ2-7
CAIDSVGEQYF
>TRBV25-1|TRBJ2-1
CASAPGGREEQFF
>TRBV5-4|TRBJ2-1
CASSIQGAWEQFF
>TRBV6-1|TRBJ1-2
CASSEARQGKGYTF
>TRBV12-3/TRBV12-4|TRBJ1-2
CASSFGELYGYTF
>TRBV7-2|TRBJ1-5
CASSLGTGAVSNQPQHF
>TRBV2|TRBJ2-1
CASRGRNEQFF
>TRBV5-6|TRBJ2-7
CASSLPDRAGEQYF
>TRBV2|TRBJ1-2
CASSDPTQKYGYTF
>TRBV6-2/TRBV6-3|TRBJ1-1
CASSSRVNTEAFF
>TRBV9|TRBJ2-5
CASSAPTEPQETQYF
>TRBV29-1|TRBJ2-1
CSVGQIYNEQFF
>TRBV7-9|TRBJ2-5
CASSPGLAGAHQETQYF
>TRBV11-2|TRBJ1-1
CASSVGQGPRMGTEAFF
>TRBV10-2|TRBJ1-1
CASSRGRNTEAFF
>TRBV3-1/TRBV3-2|TRBJ1-5
CASSQGQISPTF